Listed below are T cell receptor beta chains from one sample, sequenced in a study of T cells after yellow fever vaccination. One entry per CDR3 protein, called by TCRdb with MiXCR from the 5' RACE reads. This sample has around 53,000 distinct CDR3 sequences, with less than 8.5% found just once. Sequencing used CD8+ T cells not binding an NS4B(214-222) dextramer, sorted from PBMCs, obtained more than 35 days after the first yellow fever vaccination. The source of these receptors is a man in his late teens or twenties who received the YFV17D yellow fever vaccine. Both conserved end residues are part of each CDR3. The order of the fields is J gene, D gene, V gene, clone size, CDR3 DNA, CDR3 protein. A D gene is named only where the DNA matches it firmly. The listing skips clone size in some rows; elsewhere it reads once, few, many or a size class.

j_gene: TRBJ1-6
d_gene: NA
v_gene: TRBV4-1
abundance: NA
CDR3nt: TGCGCCAGCAGCCAGGAAGGGGGGGGCCCTAATAATTCACCCCTCCACTTT
CDR3aa: CASSQEGGGPNNSPLHF

j_gene: TRBJ2-2
d_gene: NA
v_gene: TRBV9
abundance: many
CDR3nt: TGTGCCAGCAGCGTAGGCGTCCTGGGAAACACCGGGGAGCTGTTTTTT
CDR3aa: CASSVGVLGNTGELFF

j_gene: TRBJ2-1
d_gene: TRBD2
v_gene: TRBV5-1
abundance: few
CDR3nt: TGCGCCAGCAGCTTGTCCTATCCGGGGGGAGATGAGCAGTTCTTC
CDR3aa: CASSLSYPGGDEQFF

j_gene: TRBJ2-2
d_gene: NA
v_gene: TRBV7-9
abundance: NA
CDR3nt: TGTGCCAGCAGCTTAGACAGGCACTCCGGGAACACCGGGGAGCTGTTTTTT
CDR3aa: CASSLDRHSGNTGELFF

j_gene: TRBJ1-2
d_gene: TRBD1
v_gene: TRBV18
abundance: many
CDR3nt: TGTGCCAGCTCAGGCGGACAGGGTTACTCATATGGCTACACCTTC
CDR3aa: CASSGGQGYSYGYTF

j_gene: TRBJ2-7
d_gene: NA
v_gene: TRBV4-1
abundance: many
CDR3nt: TGCGCCAGCAGCCATCAAGTACGGGGTAGTTACGAGCAGTACTTC
CDR3aa: CASSHQVRGSYEQYF

j_gene: TRBJ2-7
d_gene: TRBD1
v_gene: TRBV20-1
abundance: NA
CDR3nt: TGCAGTGCTAGAGATGGGACAGGGGTGAGGGCCTCCTACGAGCAGTACTTC
CDR3aa: CSARDGTGVRASYEQYF

j_gene: TRBJ1-5
d_gene: NA
v_gene: TRBV2
abundance: few
CDR3nt: TGTGCCAGCAGTGTGGGTTCGAGAGCCAAAAATCAGCCCCAGCATTTT
CDR3aa: CASSVGSRAKNQPQHF

j_gene: TRBJ2-3
d_gene: NA
v_gene: TRBV7-2
abundance: few
CDR3nt: TGTGCCAGCAGCCATCCACTAGTAGGCACAGATACGCAGTATTTT
CDR3aa: CASSHPLVGTDTQYF

j_gene: TRBJ2-3
d_gene: TRBD2
v_gene: TRBV4-1
abundance: NA
CDR3nt: TGCGCCAGCAGCCAAGGGGTCCCCCATGCGGGGGGCCCCACAGATACGCAGTATTTT
CDR3aa: CASSQGVPHAGGPTDTQYF

j_gene: TRBJ2-3
d_gene: NA
v_gene: TRBV19
abundance: few
CDR3nt: TGTGCCAGTAGTATAGGGGCCGCCCAGGGTACGGATACGCAGTATTTT
CDR3aa: CASSIGAAQGTDTQYF

j_gene: TRBJ2-2
d_gene: NA
v_gene: TRBV6-2/TRBV6-3
abundance: many
CDR3nt: TGTGCCAGCAGTTACAACGTAGGTCCCGGGGAGCTGTTTTTT
CDR3aa: CASSYNVGPGELFF

j_gene: TRBJ2-1
d_gene: NA
v_gene: TRBV9
abundance: few
CDR3nt: TGTGCCAGCAGCGTAGGGACGGCACCCCATGAGCAGTTCTTC
CDR3aa: CASSVGTAPHEQFF

j_gene: TRBJ1-2
d_gene: NA
v_gene: TRBV18
abundance: NA
CDR3nt: TGTGCCAGCTCACCACCGCAACAGACCACAGTTTACACCTTC
CDR3aa: CASSPPQQTTVYTF

j_gene: TRBJ2-3
d_gene: TRBD2
v_gene: TRBV4-2
abundance: NA
CDR3nt: TGTGCCAGCAGCCCCATATCCCTAGCGGGGCCAGATACGCAGTATTTT
CDR3aa: CASSPISLAGPDTQYF

j_gene: TRBJ2-2
d_gene: TRBD1
v_gene: TRBV15
abundance: few
CDR3nt: TGTGCCATCCTCTCTACCGGGACAGGGTCCTCCACCGGGGAGCTGTTTTTT
CDR3aa: CAILSTGTGSSTGELFF

j_gene: TRBJ2-3
d_gene: NA
v_gene: TRBV20-1
abundance: many
CDR3nt: TGCAGTGCTCCCCAGGGGGGCCGTACAGATACGCAGTATTTT
CDR3aa: CSAPQGGRTDTQYF

j_gene: TRBJ1-6
d_gene: NA
v_gene: TRBV27
abundance: many
CDR3nt: TGTGCCAGCAGTTTATCCCCACCCTTTGGTTCACCCCTCCACTTT
CDR3aa: CASSLSPPFGSPLHF

j_gene: TRBJ2-1
d_gene: TRBD2
v_gene: TRBV11-2
abundance: NA
CDR3nt: TGTGCCAGCAGACTAGCGGGGGGGCAACATGAGCAGTTCTTC
CDR3aa: CASRLAGGQHEQFF

j_gene: TRBJ2-2
d_gene: NA
v_gene: TRBV28
abundance: many
CDR3nt: TGTGCCGGACAAAAGGTGAACACCGGGGAGCTGTTTTTT
CDR3aa: CAGQKVNTGELFF

j_gene: TRBJ2-2
d_gene: TRBD2
v_gene: TRBV6-4
abundance: many
CDR3nt: TGTGCCAGCAGTTCGGGACTAGAAGGCTCCGGGGAGCTGTTTTTT
CDR3aa: CASSSGLEGSGELFF

j_gene: TRBJ1-1
d_gene: NA
v_gene: TRBV4-3
abundance: many
CDR3nt: TGCGCCAGCAGCCAAGAGAGCCGGGACTTAGGGATGATGACTGAAGCTTTCTTT
CDR3aa: CASSQESRDLGMMTEAFF

j_gene: TRBJ2-7
d_gene: NA
v_gene: TRBV4-1
abundance: many
CDR3nt: TGCGCCAGCAGCCAAGAAGAACTCGGGGGCTACGAGCAGTACTTC
CDR3aa: CASSQEELGGYEQYF

j_gene: TRBJ2-5
d_gene: NA
v_gene: TRBV5-1
abundance: NA
CDR3nt: TGCGCCAGCTGTCCTGTTTACCAAGAGACCCAGTACTTC
CDR3aa: CASCPVYQETQYF

j_gene: TRBJ2-5
d_gene: NA
v_gene: TRBV6-5
abundance: few
CDR3nt: TGTGCCAGCAGTTACCTTTCACTAGCTGGGCCGGGGGAGGCCCAGTACTTC
CDR3aa: CASSYLSLAGPGEAQYF

j_gene: TRBJ2-4
d_gene: TRBD1
v_gene: TRBV6-2/TRBV6-3
abundance: few
CDR3nt: TGTGCCAGCAGAATCCCTGGACAGGGTGACATTCAGTACTTC
CDR3aa: CASRIPGQGDIQYF

j_gene: TRBJ1-1
d_gene: NA
v_gene: TRBV5-8
abundance: few
CDR3nt: TGTGCCAGCAGCCCTCTTGGCGCTTTCTTT
CDR3aa: CASSPLGAFF

j_gene: TRBJ2-3
d_gene: NA
v_gene: TRBV5-4
abundance: many
CDR3nt: TGTGCCAGCTCCCCAGTAGGGCTTACAGATACGCAGTATTTT
CDR3aa: CASSPVGLTDTQYF

j_gene: TRBJ1-5
d_gene: NA
v_gene: TRBV7-2
abundance: many
CDR3nt: TGTGCCAGCAGCTTAGCGGGTCAGCCCCAGCATTTT
CDR3aa: CASSLAGQPQHF

j_gene: TRBJ2-2
d_gene: NA
v_gene: TRBV5-1
abundance: NA
CDR3nt: TGCGCCAGCAGCCAAGGACAGACAGCGAACACCGGGGAGCTGTTTTTT
CDR3aa: CASSQGQTANTGELFF

j_gene: TRBJ1-2
d_gene: NA
v_gene: TRBV7-9
abundance: few
CDR3nt: TGTGCCAGCAGCTCGGACAGACCCGGCTACACCTTC
CDR3aa: CASSSDRPGYTF

j_gene: TRBJ2-5
d_gene: NA
v_gene: TRBV12-3/TRBV12-4
abundance: few
CDR3nt: TGTGCCAGCAGTTTAGGGGTATTCGAGGAGACCCAGTACTTC
CDR3aa: CASSLGVFEETQYF

j_gene: TRBJ1-3
d_gene: NA
v_gene: TRBV10-3
abundance: few
CDR3nt: TGTGCCATCAGTGGTGACAACTCTGGAAACACCATATATTTT
CDR3aa: CAISGDNSGNTIYF

j_gene: TRBJ1-2
d_gene: NA
v_gene: TRBV4-2
abundance: many
CDR3nt: TGTGCCAGCAGCCAAGAAGTTTGGCGCGGAGGCTACACCTTC
CDR3aa: CASSQEVWRGGYTF

j_gene: TRBJ1-2
d_gene: TRBD1
v_gene: TRBV9
abundance: NA
CDR3nt: TGTGCCAGCAGCACTAACAGGGGATCGGCATATGGCTACACCTTC
CDR3aa: CASSTNRGSAYGYTF

j_gene: TRBJ2-2
d_gene: NA
v_gene: TRBV27
abundance: NA
CDR3nt: TGTGCCAGCAGTAAAAGACAGTACACCGGGGAGCTGTTTTTT
CDR3aa: CASSKRQYTGELFF

j_gene: TRBJ2-1
d_gene: NA
v_gene: TRBV14
abundance: many
CDR3nt: TGTGCCAGCAGCCTCCCGATTGGTGAGCAGTTCTTC
CDR3aa: CASSLPIGEQFF

j_gene: TRBJ2-3
d_gene: TRBD2
v_gene: TRBV7-8
abundance: few
CDR3nt: TGTGCCAGCAGCTTAGGCGCACCGGGACTAGGGCCAAATACGCAGTATTTT
CDR3aa: CASSLGAPGLGPNTQYF

j_gene: TRBJ2-7
d_gene: NA
v_gene: TRBV27
abundance: NA
CDR3nt: TGTGCCAGCAGTTTAGGGGGAGTCTACGAGCAGTACTTC
CDR3aa: CASSLGGVYEQYF